The 21 T cell receptor beta chains presented below share a single source sample, sequenced in a study of T cells in Graves' hyperthyroidism and ophthalmopathy. TCR beta CDR3 region amplification was performed from RNA transcripts. HTBI primers were the set used in a first-round RT-PCR of the TCR CDR3. Via MiXCR, TCRdb re-called the multiplex PCR reads, giving one row per CDR3 protein. The sample yields about 350,000 distinct CDR3 sequences, over 11% seen once. The sequencing input was blood. Receptor source: a woman younger than 45 with Graves' hyperthyroidism.

The sample holds many counts of this clonotype. V is TRBV30 and J is TRBJ1-5; D gene uncertain. V gave up 0 bases and J gave up 3 bases, with 6 bases separating them. Germline CDR1 GTSNPN, CDR2 SVGIG (reference sequence). The CDR3 extends over 13 amino acids. CDR3: CAWSVNNNQPQHF. CDR3 bases: TGTGCCTGGAGTGTGAACAACAATCAGCCCCAGCATTTT.

This clonotype was counted at least ten times. The rearrangement links TRBV9 to TRBJ2-7; 12 nucleotides agree with TRBD2. This CDR3 has 17 residues. Trimming at V came to 0 bases and at J to 2 bases, leaving 6 bases not matched to a gene. Germline V gene sequence: CDR1 SGDLS, CDR2 YYNGEE. The CDR3 nucleotides read TGTGCCAGCAGCGTAGTTCTAGCGGGAGGGCCCGCCTACGAGCAGTACTTC. It encodes CASSVVLAGGPAYEQYF. Combining the CDR3 with reference TRBV9 and TRBJ2-7 gives the whole variable domain DSGVTQTPKHLITATGQRVTLRCSPRSGDLSVYWYQQSLDQGLQFLIQYYNGEERAKGNILERFSAQQFPDLHSELNLSSLELGDSALYFCASSVVLAGGPAYEQYFGPGTRLTVT.

The chain uses TRBV30 and TRBJ2-3; 9 positions agree with TRBD2. Per the germline V gene, CDR1 is GTSNPN and CDR2 is SVGIG (reference sequence). There are 12 residues in the CDR3. J was trimmed by 2 bases and V by 7 bases; bases with no gene match: 1. For the CDR3, the DNA is TGTGCCTTAGCGGGAGTCACAGATACGCAGTATTTT. Amino acids: CALAGVTDTQYF.

This clonotype was observed many times. The chain uses TRBV6-1 and TRBJ2-2, with 9 bases fitting TRBD1. V lost 5 bases and J lost 2; bases outside the gene matches: 9. The CDR3 runs to 17 residues. CDR1 MNHNS and CDR2 SASEGT come from the germline V gene. This chain's CDR3 is CASSLRYRGLNTGELFF. In nucleotides, the CDR3 is TGTGCCAGCAGTCTCCGATACAGGGGGCTTAACACCGGGGAGCTGTTTTTT.

This clonotype was seen only a few times. V gene TRBV29-1 combines with J gene TRBJ2-3; D might be TRBD2 (6 bases). V was clipped by 6 bases and J by 5 bases, with 21 bases between them. Germline CDR1 is SQVTM and CDR2 is ANQGSEA. The CDR3 spans 15 residues. DNA for the CDR3: TGCAGCGTCCTATCCTGGTGGGAGGAGAAAGATACGCAGTATTTT. This codes for CSVLSWWEEKDTQYF.

V and J are TRBV5-1 and TRBJ2-5; D is unresolved. V lost 0 bases to trimming and J lost 2 bases, with 8 bases between them. This CDR3 has 14 amino acids. Germline lookup yields CDR1 SGHRS and CDR2 YFSETQ. CDR3 sequence reads: CASSLVPKQETQYF. CDR3 bases: TGCGCCAGCAGCTTGGTGCCTAAGCAAGAGACCCAGTACTTC. The variable domain in full, completed from reference TRBV5-1 and TRBJ2-5, reads KAGVTQTPRYLIKTRGQQVTLSCSPISGHRSVSWYQQTPGQGLQFLFEYFSETQRNKGNFPGRFSGRQFSNSRSEMNVSTLELGDSALYLCASSLVPKQETQYFGPGTRLLVL.

In this sample, this clonotype turned up many times. This chain links TRBV28 with TRBJ1-1, with D unclear. From germline, CDR1 is MDHEN and CDR2 SYDVKM. Trimming shortened V by 1 base and J by 7 bases, and 13 bases separated the two germline ends. This CDR3 comprises 14 residues. The CDR3 DNA is TGTGCCAGCAGTTTATTAACGATTGCGAATGAAGCTTTCTTT. Translating gives CASSLLTIANEAFF.

This clonotype was observed at least ten times. The chain is built from TRBV28 and TRBJ1-6, with D possibly matching TRBD1 (5 bases). The CDR3 is made up of 14 amino acids. Trimming shortened V by 7 bases and J by 6 bases, and 13 bases separated the two germline ends. Germline assignment: CDR1 MDHEN and CDR2 SYDVKM. CDR3 protein: CASNEGIGNSPLHF. DNA of the CDR3: TGTGCCAGCAATGAGGGGATTGGTAATTCACCCCTCCACTTT.

This clonotype appeared a few times. The chain links TRBV7-9 to TRBJ2-7; D not certain. Germline V gives CDR1 SEHNR, CDR2 FQNEAQ (reference sequence). The length of the CDR3 is 11 residues. Trimming pared 5 bases from V and 3 bases from J, leaving 5 bases between. DNA for the CDR3: TGTGCCAGCAGCCAACTCTACGAGCAGTACTTC. Its translation is CASSQLYEQYF. Full variable domain (remainder filled in from reference TRBV7-9 and TRBJ2-7): DTGVSQNPRHKITKRGQNVTFRCDPISEHNRLYWYRQTLGQGPEFLTYFQNEAQLEKSRLLSDRFSAERPKGSFSTLEIQRTEQGDSAMYLCASSQLYEQYFGPGTRLTVT.

The V gene is TRBV19, the J gene TRBJ2-1, with TRBD2 identical over 7 bases. Germline trimming cut 6 bases from V and 6 bases from J; bases unmatched to any gene: 8. Germline lookup yields CDR1 LNHDA and CDR2 SQIVND (reference sequence). The length of the CDR3 is 14 residues. Written as DNA, the CDR3 is TGTGCCAGTAGCCCGACCGCGGGAGTCAATGAGCAGTTCTTC. This codes for CASSPTAGVNEQFF.

This clonotype was detected a few times. The chain combines TRBV7-2 with TRBJ2-4; 7 nucleotides align to TRBD1. CDR3 size: 14 residues. The ends lost 5 bases at V and 3 bases at J; junction bases unmatched: 4. CDR1 SGHTA and CDR2 FQGNSA come from the germline V gene. CDR3 sequence reads: CASSQGQIKNIQYF. DNA for the CDR3: TGTGCCAGCAGCCAGGGACAGATCAAAAACATTCAGTACTTC.

This chain links TRBV7-9 with TRBJ2-5, with 13 bases fitting TRBD2. CDR1 and CDR2 from the germline V gene are SEHNR and FQNEAQ (reference sequence). V shed 5 bases and J 4 bases; nucleotides not matched to a gene: 7. The CDR3 runs to 16 residues. CDR3 nucleotides: TGTGCCAGCAGCACAGGACTAGCGGGAGCAGGAGAGACCCAGTACTTC. Protein: CASSTGLAGAGETQYF.

J is TRBJ2-5 and V is TRBV6-5; TRBD1 is a possible D gene (5 bases). Germline CDR1 MNHEY, CDR2 SVGAGI. The CDR3 consists of 13 residues. Trimming took off 2 bases at V and 3 bases at J, with 7 bases between the two ends. The CDR3 loop reads CASSYIGEETQYF. The CDR3 DNA reads as TGTGCCAGCAGTTACATAGGGGAAGAGACCCAGTACTTC.

V usage is TRBV18 and J usage is TRBJ2-1; TRBD1 is a possible D gene (5 bases). Between the trimmed V and J ends, which lost 6 bases and 5 bases, there was a span of 17 bases. CDR3 length: 15 residues. From germline, CDR1 is KGHSH and CDR2 LQKENI. The CDR3 DNA sequence: TGTGCCAGCTCGCTCAGGGTCCCCACGAACAATGAGCAGTTCTTC. Protein sequence: CASSLRVPTNNEQFF. The variable domain in full, completed from reference TRBV18 and TRBJ2-1, reads NAGVMQNPRHLVRRRGQEARLRCSPMKGHSHVYWYRQLPEEGLKFMVYLQKENIIDESGMPKERFSAEFPKEGPSILRIQQVVRGDSAAYFCASSLRVPTNNEQFFGPGTRLTVL.

The chain combines TRBV29-1 with TRBJ1-1; D ambiguous. Germline V gene lookup returns CDR1 SQVTM and CDR2 ANQGSEA. The CDR3 contains 13 residues. The V gene lost 4 bases and the J gene lost 2 bases, with 11 bases spanning the gap. CDR3 in amino acids: CSVGRQANTEAFF. In nucleotides, the CDR3 is TGCAGCGTTGGCCGACAAGCAAACACTGAAGCTTTCTTT.

The rearrangement links TRBV20-1 to TRBJ1-4; TRBD1 agrees at 11 bases. The CDR3 runs to 17 residues. With 5 bases clipped from V and 0 bases from J, the junction kept 8 bases outside the gene matches. The germline V gene encodes CDR1 DFQATT and CDR2 SNEGSKA (reference sequence). The CDR3 here is CSADGQGAGPTNEKLFF. The CDR3 bases are TGCAGTGCTGATGGACAGGGGGCAGGGCCAACTAATGAAAAACTGTTTTTT.

This clonotype was recorded at least ten times. V gene TRBV7-2 combines with J gene TRBJ2-5; possible D gene TRBD1, 6 bases. The V end lost 4 bases, the J end lost 2 bases, and 14 bases lay between the germline ends. CDR1 is SGHTA and CDR2 is FQGNSA in the germline V gene. The CDR3 loop spans 15 amino acids. This chain's CDR3 is CASSSTGVAQETQYF. The CDR3 DNA reads TGTGCCAGCAGCTCGACAGGTGTGGCGCAAGAGACCCAGTACTTC. Complete variable domain (other parts from reference TRBV7-2 and TRBJ2-5): GAGVSQSPSNKVTEKGKDVELRCDPISGHTALYWYRQSLGQGLEFLIYFQGNSAPDKSGLPSDRFSAERTGGSVSTLTIQRTQQEDSAVYLCASSSTGVAQETQYFGPGTRLLVL.

This clonotype was observed at least ten times. It may be a read error: a sequence one base away is much more abundant. The V gene is TRBV12-3 or TRBV12-4, the J gene TRBJ2-1, with 11 bases lining up with TRBD2. There are 18 residues in the CDR3. The CDR3 region has the DNA TGTACCAGCAGTTCGGGACTAGCGGAGACCTTATCCTACAATGAGCAGTTCTTC. It yields the protein CTSSSGLAETLSYNEQFF.

This clonotype was seen a few times. This chain joins TRBV25-1 and TRBJ1-1; 10 bases line up with TRBD1. There are 15 residues in the CDR3. Germline CDR1 reads MGHDK; CDR2 reads SYGVNS. V shed 4 bases, J shed 5 bases, and the junction held 7 bases outside the gene matches. The CDR3 protein is CASSARQDRGTEAFF. CDR3 DNA sequence: TGTGCCAGCAGTGCCAGACAGGACAGGGGGACTGAAGCTTTCTTT.

DNA for the CDR3: TGTGCCAGCAGCCACGGGGGAGAGCGGAGTGCTTTCTTT. As protein: CASSHGGERSAFF. The chain recombines TRBV5-6 with TRBJ1-1; D might be TRBD1 (5 bases). The V end was cut by 4 bases, the J end by 11 bases, with 18 bases between. Germline V gene lookup returns CDR1 SGHDT and CDR2 YYEEEE. CDR3 size: 13 residues. Full variable domain (outside the CDR3, taken from reference TRBV5-6 and TRBJ1-1): DAGVTQSPTHLIKTRGQQVTLRCSPKSGHDTVSWYQQALGQGPQFIFQYYEEEERQRGNFPDRFSGHQFPNYSSELNVNALLLGDSALYLCASSHGGERSAFFGQGTRLTVV.

This clonotype was detected a few times. The chain uses TRBV12-3 or TRBV12-4 and TRBJ2-2; the D gene is possibly TRBD1 (7 bases). Trimming took off 6 bases at V and 3 bases at J, with 14 bases between the two ends. This CDR3 contains 15 residues. The CDR3 loop reads CASSRQGDYTGELFF. Here the CDR3 DNA reads TGTGCCAGCAGCCGCCAGGGGGACTACACCGGGGAGCTGTTTTTT.